This TCR beta chain was recovered during a study of T cell changes during pregnancy in multiple sclerosis. Sequencing was performed with immunoSEQ multiplex PCR; in TCRdb, only in-frame clones are kept and a portion is missing. The profile shows 90,000 to 100,000 clones, roughly 91% of them singletons. This CDR3 is built from 15 residues. V lost 1 base to trimming and J lost 6 bases; unmatched junction nucleotides: 4. Germline CDR1 SGHTA, CDR2 FQGNSA. The input for sequencing was peripheral blood, taken in the first trimester of pregnancy. This clonotype was obtained from a female donor with multiple sclerosis, enrolled in a pregnancy study. The gene calls are TRBV7-2 and TRBJ2-1; 9 bases are shared with TRBD2. The DNA for the CDR3 is TGTGCCAGCAGCTTAGAGCGGGGGGTAGGCAATGAGCAGTTCTTC. Translated, it gives CASSLERGVGNEQFF.